This T cell receptor beta chain was retrieved from a study of post-analysis software for immune sequencing data. General study results and limits: Significantly lower normalized Chao1 diversity was found in patients with multiple sclerosis relative to controls. When patients were compared with controls, 4 or 5 TRBV segments were more frequent, TRBV5-6, TRBV5-1 and TRBV20-1 among them.

CDR3 size: 16 residues. The V gene's germline CDR1 is ENHRY and CDR2 SYGVKD. Tagging with unique molecular identifiers was a feature of the TCR beta cDNA libraries. TCRdb used MiXCR to reprocess the PCR reads, holding one entry per CDR3 protein. The data hold hundreds of thousands of distinct CDR3 sequences, with roughly 30% observed a single time. In this sample, this clonotype turned up a few times. The antigen is not known. The chain links TRBV10-3 to TRBJ2-7; 11 bases fit TRBD2. The J call may not be correct, given that the DNA end is closer to TRBJ2-5. Sequencing was done on a sample of blood. This receptor was obtained from a girl aged 10 to 17 with multiple sclerosis. The CDR3 DNA reads as TGTGCCATCAGTTCTGTGCTAGCGGGGGGCCATGAGACCCAGTACTTC. It codes for CAISSVLAGGHETQYF.